These 3 T cell receptor beta chains originate from one sample sequenced in a study of Ad26.COV2.S vaccination and SARS-CoV-2 variants. Generated by immunoSEQ multiplex PCR, the TCRdb table keeps only in-frame clones and is missing some. This table holds some 480,000 clones, about 83% found once. Treatment noted: approximately 18 received Ad26.COV2.S at low or high dose, single or two shots; roughly 5 received placebo; per-sample allocation not given. Collection of the samples took place on day 63 after the first injection of vaccine or placebo. This specimen consisted of peripheral blood, obtained in a trial of Ad26.COV2.S vaccine versus placebo. The receptor source for this set is a person between 18 and 60 years old who received the Ad26.COV2.S COVID-19 vaccine or a placebo.

The chain couples TRBV6-6 to TRBJ1-4; tentatively, D is TRBD1 (6 bases). Looked up from germline, CDR1 is MNHNY and CDR2 is SVGAGI (reference sequence). CDR3 length: 16 amino acids. With 0 bases removed from V and 7 bases from J, the gap between germline ends came to 15 bases. The CDR3 here is CASSYSTSGDGEKLFF. DNA of the CDR3: TGTGCCAGCAGTTACTCGACTTCAGGGGACGGTGAAAAACTGTTTTTT.

The gene calls are TRBV4-2 and TRBJ2-5; 7 bases map to TRBD2. J gave up 2 bases and V 0 bases, and 3 bases lay outside the gene matches. The CDR3 spans 15 residues. Germline CDR1 and CDR2: LGHNA and YNFKEQ. CDR3: CASSQDGREQETQYF. DNA for the CDR3: TGTGCCAGCAGCCAAGATGGGAGGGAGCAAGAGACCCAGTACTTC.

The chain has TRBV12-3 or TRBV12-4 and TRBJ1-1; D not certain. The CDR3 length is 13 residues. V lost 3 bases, J lost 0 bases, and 5 bases lay in between. CDR3 DNA: TGTGCCAGCAGTTTGTTATTGAACACTGAAGCTTTCTTT. This translates into CASSLLLNTEAFF.